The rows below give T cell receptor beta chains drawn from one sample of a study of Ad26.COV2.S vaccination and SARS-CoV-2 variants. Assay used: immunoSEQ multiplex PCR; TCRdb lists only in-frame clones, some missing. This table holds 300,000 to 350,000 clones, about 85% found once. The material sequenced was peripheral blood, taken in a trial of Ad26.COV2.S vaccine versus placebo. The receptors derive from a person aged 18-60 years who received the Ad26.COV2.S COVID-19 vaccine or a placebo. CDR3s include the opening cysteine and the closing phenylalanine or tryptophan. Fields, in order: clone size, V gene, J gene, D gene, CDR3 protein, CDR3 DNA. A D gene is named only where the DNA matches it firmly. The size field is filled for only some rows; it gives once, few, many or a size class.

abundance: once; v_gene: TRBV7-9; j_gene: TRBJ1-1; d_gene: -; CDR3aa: CASSAIMTRVNTEAFF; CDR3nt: TGTGCCAGCAGCGCAATTATGACAAGGGTGAACACTGAAGCTTTCTTT
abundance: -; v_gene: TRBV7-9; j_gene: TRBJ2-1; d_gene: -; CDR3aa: CASSNSGGLYNEQFF; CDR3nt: TGTGCCAGCAGCAATTCAGGGGGACTTTACAATGAGCAGTTCTTC
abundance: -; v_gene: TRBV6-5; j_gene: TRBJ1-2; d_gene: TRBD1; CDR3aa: CASRATGNYGYTF; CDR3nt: TGTGCCAGCAGGGCGACAGGGAACTATGGCTACACCTTC
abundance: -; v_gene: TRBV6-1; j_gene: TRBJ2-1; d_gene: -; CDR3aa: CASSDFQGGNEQFF; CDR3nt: TGTGCCAGCAGTGATTTTCAGGGTGGGAATGAGCAGTTCTTC
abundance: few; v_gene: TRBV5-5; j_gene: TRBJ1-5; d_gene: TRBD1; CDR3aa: CASSTGQGANQPQHF; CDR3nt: TGTGCCAGCAGCACCGGACAGGGGGCCAATCAGCCCCAGCATTTT
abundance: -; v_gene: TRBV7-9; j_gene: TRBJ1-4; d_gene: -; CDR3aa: CASRPRGGSANEKLFF; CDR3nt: TGTGCCAGCAGGCCCCGGGGGGGGAGCGCAAATGAAAAACTGTTTTTT
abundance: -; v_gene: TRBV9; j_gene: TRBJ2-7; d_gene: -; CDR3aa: CASSVGLPDEQYF; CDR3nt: TGTGCCAGCAGCGTAGGACTCCCCGACGAGCAGTACTTC
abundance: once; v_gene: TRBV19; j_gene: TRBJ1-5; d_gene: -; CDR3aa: CASSTTGSNQPQHF; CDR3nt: TGTGCCAGTAGTACTACAGGGAGCAATCAGCCCCAGCATTTT
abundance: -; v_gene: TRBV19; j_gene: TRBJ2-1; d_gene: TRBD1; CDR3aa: CASSIETGGFYNEQFF; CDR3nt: TGTGCCAGTAGTATAGAAACAGGGGGCTTTTACAATGAGCAGTTCTTC
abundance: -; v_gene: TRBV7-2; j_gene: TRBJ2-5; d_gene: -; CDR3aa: CASSFKETQYF; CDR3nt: TGTGCCAGCAGCTTCAAAGAGACCCAGTACTTC
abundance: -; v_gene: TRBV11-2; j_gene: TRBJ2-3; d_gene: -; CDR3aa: CASSPAGYTQYF; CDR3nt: TGTGCCAGCAGTCCGGCTGGGTATACGCAGTATTTT
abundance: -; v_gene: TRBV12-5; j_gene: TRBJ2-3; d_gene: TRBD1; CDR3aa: CASGSWTGVDTQYF; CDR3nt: TGTGCTAGTGGAAGCTGGACAGGGGTAGATACGCAGTATTTT
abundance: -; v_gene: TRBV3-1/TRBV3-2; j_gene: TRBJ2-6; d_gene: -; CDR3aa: CASSPTFSSSGANVLTF; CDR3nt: TGTGCCAGCAGCCCCACTTTTTCGAGCTCTGGGGCCAACGTCCTGACTTTC
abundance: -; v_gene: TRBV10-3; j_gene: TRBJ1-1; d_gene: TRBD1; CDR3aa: CATRDRGNTEAFF; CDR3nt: TGTGCCACACGGGACAGGGGGAACACTGAAGCTTTCTTT
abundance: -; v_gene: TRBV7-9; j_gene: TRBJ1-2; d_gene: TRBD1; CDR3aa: CASSLGTGGDYGYTF; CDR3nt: TGTGCCAGCAGCTTAGGTACAGGGGGAGACTATGGCTACACCTTC
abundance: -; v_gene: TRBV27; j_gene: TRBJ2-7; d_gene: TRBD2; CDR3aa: CASRPVGRGFSYEQYF; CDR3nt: TGTGCCAGCAGGCCCGTGGGGAGGGGCTTCTCCTACGAGCAGTACTTC
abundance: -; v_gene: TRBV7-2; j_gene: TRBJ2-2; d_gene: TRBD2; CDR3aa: CASSLYGVHGRGNTGELFF; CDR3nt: TGTGCCAGCAGCCTGTATGGGGTCCATGGGAGGGGGAACACCGGGGAGCTGTTTTTT
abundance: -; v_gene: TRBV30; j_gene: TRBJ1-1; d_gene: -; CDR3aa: CAWSEGGPTEAFF; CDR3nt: TGTGCCTGGAGTGAAGGGGGTCCCACTGAAGCTTTCTTT
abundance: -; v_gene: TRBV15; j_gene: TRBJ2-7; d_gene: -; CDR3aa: CATSSNYEQYF; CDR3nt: TGTGCCACCAGCAGTAACTACGAGCAGTACTTC
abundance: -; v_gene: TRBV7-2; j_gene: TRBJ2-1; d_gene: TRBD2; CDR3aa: CASSSTGLALDNEQFF; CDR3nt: TGTGCCAGCAGCTCTACGGGACTAGCGCTTGACAATGAGCAGTTCTTC
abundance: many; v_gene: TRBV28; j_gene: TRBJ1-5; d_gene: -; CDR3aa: CASILRGGGQPQHF; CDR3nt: TGTGCCAGCATCCTAAGGGGGGGAGGACAGCCCCAGCATTTT
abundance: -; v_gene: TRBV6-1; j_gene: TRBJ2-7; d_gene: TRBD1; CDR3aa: CASSEARGPRTGVYEQYF; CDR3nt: TGTGCCAGCAGTGAAGCCAGGGGTCCTAGGACAGGGGTCTACGAGCAGTACTTC
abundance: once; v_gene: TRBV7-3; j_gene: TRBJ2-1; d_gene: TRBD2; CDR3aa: CASSLRVVGIPGLAGEGVDEQFF; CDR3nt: TGTGCCAGCAGCTTAAGGGTTGTGGGAATTCCGGGACTAGCGGGGGAGGGTGTCGATGAGCAGTTCTTC